This record looks at one TCR beta chain sequence and its context. These data come from a study of cytomegalovirus exposure and HLA in healthy donors. The germline CDR1 and CDR2 sequences are SGHDN and FVKESK. The CDR3 is made up of 15 amino acids. V lost 10 bases, J lost 0 bases, and 17 bases lay in between. In the PCR, 60 Vbeta and 13 Jbeta primers were used. Repertoires were generated with immunoSEQ multiplex PCR, while TCRdb's copy carries only in-frame clones and drops some. The table records about 200,000 clones, around 79% of them present only once. The clonotype was recovered from a girl between 5 and 17 years old in good health and CMV-seropositive. The chain recombines TRBV14 with TRBJ2-3; TRBD2 might be the D (5 bases). The specimen sequenced was PBMCs. Here the CDR3 reads CANRLVGESTDTQYF. As DNA, the CDR3 is TGTGCCAACCGTTTAGTGGGAGAGAGCACAGATACGCAGTATTTT.